This T cell receptor (beta chain) was retrieved from a study of vaccination effects on CD4 cells after COVID-19. Study in general: A median of 72 days separated the second dose and sampling.

Under the ViraFEST assay, PBMC were stimulated with viral peptide pools so that antigen-specific CD4+ T cells expanded. Sequencing was performed afterwards. Scientists isolated CD4+ T cells after a roughly ten-day culture period ended. Of the BNT162b2 and mRNA-1273 vaccines, participants received two doses of one or the other. Some clones are missing from TCRdb's copy, which holds only in-frame ones; the method was immunoSEQ multiplex PCR. Seen here are tens of thousands of clones, under 80% observed once, and the top ten hold 2%. This clone was recorded once. No antigen is known for it. The study, taken as a whole, reports: By a late point after vaccination, infection- and vaccine-induced clones had shrunk markedly through clonal contraction.

This clonotype was sampled from a human donor who received a COVID-19 vaccine. This specimen was CD4+ T cells from PBMCs cultured with HCoV-OC43 spike peptides, taken after COVID-19 vaccination. Subset specified: HCoV-OC43 spike overlapping peptide pool stimulation.

CDR3 sequence (DNA): TGTGCCAGCAGTAATCTCGGGTTCTTTGGCTACACCTTC. It encodes CASSNLGFFGYTF. This chain joins TRBV6-5 and TRBJ1-2; D call uncertain. Per the germline V gene, CDR1 is MNHEY and CDR2 is SVGAGI. The germline V and J ends were trimmed by 5 bases and 7 bases, with 14 bases remaining between them. CDR3 size: 13 residues.